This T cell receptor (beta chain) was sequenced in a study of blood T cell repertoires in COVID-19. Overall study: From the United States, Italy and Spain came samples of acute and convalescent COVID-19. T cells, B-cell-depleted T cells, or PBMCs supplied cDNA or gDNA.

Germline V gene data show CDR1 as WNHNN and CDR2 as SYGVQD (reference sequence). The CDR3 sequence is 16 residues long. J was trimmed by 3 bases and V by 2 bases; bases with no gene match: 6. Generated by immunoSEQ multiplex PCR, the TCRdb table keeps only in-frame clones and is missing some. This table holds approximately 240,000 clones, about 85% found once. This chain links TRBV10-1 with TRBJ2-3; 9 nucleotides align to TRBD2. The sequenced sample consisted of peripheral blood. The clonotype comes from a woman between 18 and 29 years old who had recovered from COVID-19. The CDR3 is CASSETSGSSTDTQYF. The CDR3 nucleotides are TGCGCCAGCAGTGAGACTAGCGGGTCTTCTACAGATACGCAGTATTTT.